This TCR beta chain came from a study of shared clonotypes between healthy human individuals. The wider study: The study used three CD4 naive, three CD4 memory, two CD8 naive and one CD8 memory plate per donor.

Repertoires were generated with immunoSEQ multiplex PCR, while TCRdb's copy carries only in-frame clones and drops some. The repertoire consists of about 550,000 clones, with around 95% occurring once and the leading ten covering less than 0.13%. V shed 3 bases and J shed 8 bases, with 14 bases lying between them. The CDR3 runs 14 residues. Germline V CDR1 and CDR2: MDHEN, SYDVKM. The naive CD8 subset, CD45RO-negative cells positively selected for CCR7, excluded terminally differentiated effector memory CD45RA+ cells. This chain connects TRBV28 to TRBJ2-1, with no clear D. The sequenced sample was naive CD8+ T cells sorted from blood. The source is a woman aged 25-40 years in good health. The CDR3 DNA reads as TGTGCCAGCAGTTTTAATTTCGCAGGTGATGAGCAGTTCTTC. Amino acid sequence: CASSFNFAGDEQFF.